The present TCR beta chain was sequenced within a study of CD8 T cells in Susac syndrome. Study-level points and caveats: As acknowledged by the study, its TCR sequencing and HLA analysis included a relatively small number of individuals.

Germline V lookup: CDR1 DFQATT, CDR2 SNEGSKA (reference sequence). CDR3 length: 15 residues. Between the trimmed V and J ends, which lost 5 bases and 7 bases, there was a span of 20 bases. A single count supports this clonotype. Its matching antigen is unknown. Random hexamers were used to reverse transcribe an amount of roughly 0.5 to 1 ug RNA. MiXCR was run by TCRdb on the immunoSEQ multiplex PCR reads, yielding one entry per CDR3 protein. This table has 140,000 or so distinct CDR3 sequences, 85% to 95% appearing once. CD8+ and CD4+ T cells circulating in blood were sequenced for TCR beta. The multiple sclerosis control group comprised treatment-naive patients with stable or active relapsing-remitting disease. TEMRA cells were FACS-enriched, unlike CD8+ and CD4+ T cells, which were negatively isolated.

This sequence joins TRBV20-1 and TRBJ2-2; D may be TRBD2 (5 bases). This receptor was obtained from a human donor with multiple sclerosis. Sequenced: CD4+ T cells from PBMCs. CDR3 loop: CSALSREKRSGELFF. CDR3 coding DNA: TGCAGTGCTCTGTCCCGGGAAAAAAGGAGCGGGGAGCTGTTTTTT.